This T cell receptor beta chain was documented in a study of T cell responses to AZD1222 COVID-19 vaccine. The table lists this clone with a count of one. Its antigen remains unidentified. Repertoires were generated with immunoSEQ multiplex PCR, while TCRdb's copy carries only in-frame clones and drops some. The sample has 65,000 to 95,000 clones, under 95% seen once. Notes on the study in general: Baseline testing showed seropositivity in only five to seven AZD1222 recipients. None of the repertoires were sampled until the peak T cell response had passed. Once two AZD1222 doses were given, Spike-specific TCR breadth and depth went up. Unmutated regions of variants are reportedly targeted by nearly half of spike-specific TCRs.

The CDR3 runs 12 residues. CDR1 SGHRS and CDR2 YFSETQ come from the germline V gene. V shed 2 bases and J shed 6 bases, with 9 bases lying between them. Material: peripheral blood, obtained on day 0 of MenACWY control vaccination. The sequence derives from an adult in good health. This chain connects TRBV5-1 to TRBJ2-7; a possible D gene is TRBD1 (5 bases). CDR3 coding DNA: TGCGCCAGCAGCTTAACAGGTCCCGAGCAGTACTTC. This sequence encodes CASSLTGPEQYF.